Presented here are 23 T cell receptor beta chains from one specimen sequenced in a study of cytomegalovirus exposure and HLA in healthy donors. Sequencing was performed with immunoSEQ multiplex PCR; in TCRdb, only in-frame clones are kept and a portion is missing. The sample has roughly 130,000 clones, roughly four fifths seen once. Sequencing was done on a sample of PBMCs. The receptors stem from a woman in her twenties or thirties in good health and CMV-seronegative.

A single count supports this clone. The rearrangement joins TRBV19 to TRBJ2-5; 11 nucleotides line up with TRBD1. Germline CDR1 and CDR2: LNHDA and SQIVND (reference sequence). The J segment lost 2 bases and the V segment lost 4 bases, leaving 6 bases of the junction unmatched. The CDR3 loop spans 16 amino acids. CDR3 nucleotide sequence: TGTGCCAGTAGTAGGACAGGGGGCCGGAATCAAGAGACCCAGTACTTC. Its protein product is CASSRTGGRNQETQYF.

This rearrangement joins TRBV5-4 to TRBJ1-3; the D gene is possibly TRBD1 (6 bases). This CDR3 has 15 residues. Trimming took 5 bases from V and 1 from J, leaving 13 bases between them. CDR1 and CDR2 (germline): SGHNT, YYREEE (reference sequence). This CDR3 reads CASREGGASGNTIYF. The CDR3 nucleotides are TGTGCCAGCAGGGAGGGGGGGGCTTCTGGAAACACCATATATTTT.

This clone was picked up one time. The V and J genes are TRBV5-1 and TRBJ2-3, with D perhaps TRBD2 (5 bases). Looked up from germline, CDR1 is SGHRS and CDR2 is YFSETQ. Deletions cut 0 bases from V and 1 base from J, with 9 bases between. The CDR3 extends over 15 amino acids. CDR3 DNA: TGCGCCAGCAGCTTGGCTAGCTACGGCACAGATACGCAGTATTTT. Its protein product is CASSLASYGTDTQYF.

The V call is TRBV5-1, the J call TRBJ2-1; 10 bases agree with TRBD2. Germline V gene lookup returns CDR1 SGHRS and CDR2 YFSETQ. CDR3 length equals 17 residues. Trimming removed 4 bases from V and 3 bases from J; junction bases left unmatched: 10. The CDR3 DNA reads TGCGCCAGCAGCCGAATGAATAGCGGGGGGTTCTACAATGAGCAGTTCTTC. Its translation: CASSRMNSGGFYNEQFF.

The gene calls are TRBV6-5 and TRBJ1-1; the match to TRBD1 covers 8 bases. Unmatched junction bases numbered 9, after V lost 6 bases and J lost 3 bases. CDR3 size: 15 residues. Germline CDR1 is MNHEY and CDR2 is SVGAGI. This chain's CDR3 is CASRQQGAGDTEAFF. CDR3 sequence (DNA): TGTGCCAGCAGGCAGCAGGGGGCCGGGGACACTGAAGCTTTCTTT.

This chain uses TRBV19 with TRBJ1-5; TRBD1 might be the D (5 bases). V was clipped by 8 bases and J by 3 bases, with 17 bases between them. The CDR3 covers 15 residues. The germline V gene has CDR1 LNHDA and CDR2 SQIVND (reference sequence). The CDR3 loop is CASQNYGGVNQPQHF. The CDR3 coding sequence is TGTGCCAGTCAAAACTACGGGGGAGTCAATCAGCCCCAGCATTTT.

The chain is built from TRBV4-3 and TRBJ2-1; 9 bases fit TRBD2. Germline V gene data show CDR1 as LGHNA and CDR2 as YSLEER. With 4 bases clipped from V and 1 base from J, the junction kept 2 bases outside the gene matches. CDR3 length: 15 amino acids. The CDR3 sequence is CASSPAGGSYNEQFF. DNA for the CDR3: TGCGCCAGCAGCCCAGCGGGGGGTTCCTACAATGAGCAGTTCTTC.

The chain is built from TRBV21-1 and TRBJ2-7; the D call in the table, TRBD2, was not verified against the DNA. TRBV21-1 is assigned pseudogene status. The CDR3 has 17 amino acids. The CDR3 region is CASSQPGTGTAMYEQYF. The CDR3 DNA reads TGTGCCAGCAGTCAACCAGGGACCGGGACTGCGATGTACGAGCAGTACTTC.

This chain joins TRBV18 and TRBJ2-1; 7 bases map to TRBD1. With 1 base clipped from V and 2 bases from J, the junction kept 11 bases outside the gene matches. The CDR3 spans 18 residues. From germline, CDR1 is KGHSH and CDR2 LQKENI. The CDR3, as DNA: TGTGCCAGCTCACCACGACAGGGATACTTTAAAGCCTACAATGAGCAGTTCTTC. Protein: CASSPRQGYFKAYNEQFF.

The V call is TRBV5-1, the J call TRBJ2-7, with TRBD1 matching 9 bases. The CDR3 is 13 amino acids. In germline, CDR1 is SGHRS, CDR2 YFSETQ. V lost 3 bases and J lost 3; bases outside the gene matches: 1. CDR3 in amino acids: CASSWGQGYEQYF. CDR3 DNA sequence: TGCGCCAGCAGCTGGGGACAGGGCTACGAGCAGTACTTC.

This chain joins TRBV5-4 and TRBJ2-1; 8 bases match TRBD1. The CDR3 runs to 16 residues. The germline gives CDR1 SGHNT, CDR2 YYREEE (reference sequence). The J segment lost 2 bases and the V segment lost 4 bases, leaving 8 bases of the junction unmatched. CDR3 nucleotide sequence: TGTGCCAGCAGCCTAGGGACAGGCTTAACCTACAATGAGCAGTTCTTC. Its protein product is CASSLGTGLTYNEQFF.

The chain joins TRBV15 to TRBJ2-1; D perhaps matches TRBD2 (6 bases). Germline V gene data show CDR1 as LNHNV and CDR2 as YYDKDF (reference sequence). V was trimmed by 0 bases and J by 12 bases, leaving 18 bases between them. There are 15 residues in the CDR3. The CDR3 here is CATSRDPASVSGQFF. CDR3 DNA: TGTGCCACCAGCAGAGATCCCGCGTCCGTTAGCGGGCAGTTCTTC.

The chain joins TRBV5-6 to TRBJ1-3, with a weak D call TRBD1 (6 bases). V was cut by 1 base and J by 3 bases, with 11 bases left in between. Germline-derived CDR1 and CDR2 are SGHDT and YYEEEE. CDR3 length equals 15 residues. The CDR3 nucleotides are TGTGCCAGCAGCTTGCGGGGGGGCAATGGAAACACCATATATTTT. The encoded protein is CASSLRGGNGNTIYF.

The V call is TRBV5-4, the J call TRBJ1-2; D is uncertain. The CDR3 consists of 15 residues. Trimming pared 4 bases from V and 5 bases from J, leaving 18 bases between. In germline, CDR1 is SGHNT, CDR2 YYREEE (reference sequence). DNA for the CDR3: TGTGCCAGCAGCGAACACGCACGTGAGGGTTATGGCTACACCTTC. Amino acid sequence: CASSEHAREGYGYTF.

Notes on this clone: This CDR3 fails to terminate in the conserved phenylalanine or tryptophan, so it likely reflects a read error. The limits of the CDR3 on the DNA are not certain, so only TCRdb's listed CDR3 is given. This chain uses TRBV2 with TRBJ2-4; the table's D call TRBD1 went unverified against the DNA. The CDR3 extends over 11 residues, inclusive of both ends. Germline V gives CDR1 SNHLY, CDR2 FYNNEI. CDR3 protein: CASSETGTGTL.

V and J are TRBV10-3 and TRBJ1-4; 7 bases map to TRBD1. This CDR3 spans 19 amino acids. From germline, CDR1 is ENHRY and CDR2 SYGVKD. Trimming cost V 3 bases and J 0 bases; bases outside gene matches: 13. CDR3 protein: CAISDPPGDSRATNEKLFF. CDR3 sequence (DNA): TGTGCCATCAGTGACCCTCCTGGGGACAGTAGAGCAACTAATGAAAAACTGTTTTTT.

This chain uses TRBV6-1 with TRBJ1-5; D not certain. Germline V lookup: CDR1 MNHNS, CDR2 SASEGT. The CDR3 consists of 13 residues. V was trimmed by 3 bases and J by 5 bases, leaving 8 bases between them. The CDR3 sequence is CASSDFFDQPQHF. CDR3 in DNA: TGTGCCAGCAGTGACTTCTTCGATCAGCCCCAGCATTTT.

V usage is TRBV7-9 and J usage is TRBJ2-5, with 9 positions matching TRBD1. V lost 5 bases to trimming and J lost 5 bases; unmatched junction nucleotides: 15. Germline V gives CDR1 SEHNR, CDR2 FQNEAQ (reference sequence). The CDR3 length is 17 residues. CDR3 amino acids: CASSPVPGQGTSETQYF. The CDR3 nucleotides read TGTGCCAGCAGCCCTGTTCCGGGACAGGGTACTTCGGAGACCCAGTACTTC.

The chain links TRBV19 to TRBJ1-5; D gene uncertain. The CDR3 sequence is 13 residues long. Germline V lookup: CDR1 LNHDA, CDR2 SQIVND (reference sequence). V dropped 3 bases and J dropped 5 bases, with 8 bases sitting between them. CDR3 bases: TGTGCCAGTAGTATTCAGGAATATCAGCCCCAGCATTTT. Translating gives CASSIQEYQPQHF.

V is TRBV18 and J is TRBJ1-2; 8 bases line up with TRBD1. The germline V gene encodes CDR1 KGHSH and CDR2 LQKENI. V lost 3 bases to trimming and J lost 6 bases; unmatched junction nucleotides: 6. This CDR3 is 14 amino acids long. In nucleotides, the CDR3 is TGTGCCAGCTCACCGGACAGGGAGGTTAATGGCTACACCTTC. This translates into CASSPDREVNGYTF. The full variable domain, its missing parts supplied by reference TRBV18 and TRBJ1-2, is NAGVMQNPRHLVRRRGQEARLRCSPMKGHSHVYWYRQLPEEGLKFMVYLQKENIIDESGMPKERFSAEFPKEGPSILRIQQVVRGDSAAYFCASSPDREVNGYTFGSGTRLTVV.

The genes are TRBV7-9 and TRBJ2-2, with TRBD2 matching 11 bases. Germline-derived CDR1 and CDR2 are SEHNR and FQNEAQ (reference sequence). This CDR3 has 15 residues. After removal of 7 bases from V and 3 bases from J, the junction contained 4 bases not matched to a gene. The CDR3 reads CASIGSGRDTGELFF. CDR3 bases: TGTGCCAGCATCGGTAGCGGGAGGGACACCGGGGAGCTGTTTTTT.

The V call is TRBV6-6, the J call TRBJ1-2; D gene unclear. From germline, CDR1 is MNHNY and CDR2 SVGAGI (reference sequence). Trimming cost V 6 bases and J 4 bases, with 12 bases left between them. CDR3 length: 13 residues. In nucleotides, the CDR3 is TGTGCCAGCAGAAGAGGGTTTGGCTATGGCTACACCTTC. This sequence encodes CASRRGFGYGYTF.

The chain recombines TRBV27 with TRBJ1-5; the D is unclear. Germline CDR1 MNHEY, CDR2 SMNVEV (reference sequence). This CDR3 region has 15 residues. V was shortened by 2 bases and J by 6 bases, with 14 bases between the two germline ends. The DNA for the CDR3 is TGTGCCAGCAGTTTAACGGTTAACGCCCGTCAGCCCCAGCATTTT. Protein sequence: CASSLTVNARQPQHF.